Below, one T cell receptor (beta chain) is given with its context. As yet, its antigen is unknown. The data belong to a study of cytomegalovirus exposure and HLA in healthy donors. Study results and limitations: TRBV6-2, TRBV6-3 and other indistinguishable V segments were excluded.

V was clipped by 7 bases and J by 4 bases, with 17 bases between them. CDR1 is SGHDT and CDR2 is YYEEEE in the germline V gene. CDR3 length equals 15 residues. The study ran its PCR with 60 Vbeta and 13 Jbeta primers. Clones were read by immunoSEQ multiplex PCR, and TCRdb kept only the in-frame ones, dropping some. Among fewer than 200,000 clones listed, 70% to 90% were seen once. The sample was PBMCs. This TCR derives from a woman between 25 and 40 years old in good health and CMV-seropositive. The V and J genes are TRBV5-6 and TRBJ2-2, with D perhaps TRBD1 (6 bases). For the CDR3, the DNA is TGTGCCAGCTATCCCCTAACAGGGAGCACCGGGGAGCTGTTTTTT. Translating gives CASYPLTGSTGELFF.